A single sample is the source of the 13 T cell receptor beta chains below, sequenced in a study of T-cell reconstitution after alpha-beta-depleted transplantation in children. Unique molecular identifiers were used in preparing the TCRbeta library. MiXCR, run by TCRdb on the PCR reads, gives a single entry per CDR3 protein. Of roughly 490,000 distinct CDR3 sequences listed, 11% are singletons. This material consisted of PBMCs, mostly from graft donor cells, taken 180 days after TCRalphabeta/CD19-depleted stem cell transplant. These receptors were collected from a female patient between 2 and 10 years old who had a stem cell transplant for aplastic anemia, so the T cells may come from the graft donor.

V and J are TRBV6-2 or TRBV6-3 and TRBJ2-7; the D gene is possibly TRBD2 (5 bases). There are 16 residues in the CDR3. Trimming cost V 6 bases and J 3 bases, with 21 bases left between them. Germline CDR1 MNHEY, CDR2 SVGEGT. In DNA, the CDR3 is TGTGCCAGCAGACCTGGCGTCCCTCGGGGAAGCTACGAGCAGTACGTC. It codes for CASRPGVPRGSYEQYV.

The genes are TRBV28 and TRBJ2-5; D call uncertain. This CDR3 comprises 14 residues. Trimming removed 3 bases from V and 2 bases from J, with 10 bases in between. Per the germline V gene, CDR1 is MDHEN and CDR2 is SYDVKM. The CDR3, as DNA: TGTGCCAGCAGTTTCTACGGTATGCAAGAGACCCAGTACTTC. It specifies CASSFYGMQETQYF.

This clonotype has more than one count but fewer than ten. J is TRBJ1-6 and V is TRBV27, with TRBD1 as a possible D gene (5 bases). CDR3 length equals 12 residues. From germline, CDR1 is MNHEY and CDR2 SMNVEV (reference sequence). V was cut by 9 bases and J by 7 bases, with 10 bases left in between. CDR3 sequence reads: CASRAGNSPLHF. The DNA for the CDR3 is TGTGCCAGTAGAGCAGGGAATTCACCCCTCCACTTT.

This clonotype was detected a few times. The DNA for the CDR3 is TGTGCCAGCAGTGAATTCCTTGGACGGTCTCATGGCTACACCTTC. Amino acid sequence: CASSEFLGRSHGYTF. This sequence joins TRBV25-1 and TRBJ1-2, with unresolved D. Trimming removed 1 base at V and 6 bases at J, with 15 bases between. Germline lookup yields CDR1 MGHDK and CDR2 SYGVNS. The CDR3 extends over 15 amino acids.

In this sample, this clonotype turned up a few times. The chain uses TRBV12-3 or TRBV12-4 and TRBJ1-2; D not certain. V lost 1 base, J lost 8 bases, and 11 bases lay in between. CDR3 length: 13 amino acids. CDR3 loop: CASSLDPRLGYTF. The CDR3 coding sequence is TGTGCCAGCAGTTTAGACCCAAGGTTAGGCTACACCTTC.

The chain employs TRBV18 and TRBJ1-1; D uncertain. The CDR3 is 13 amino acids. Germline CDR1 is KGHSH and CDR2 is LQKENI. V gave up 6 bases and J gave up 1 base, with 9 bases separating them. The CDR3 sequence: CASSQAGNTEAFF. The CDR3 bases are TGTGCCAGCTCCCAGGCAGGGAACACTGAAGCTTTCTTT.

This clonotype has more than one count but fewer than ten. This chain uses TRBV20-1 with TRBJ2-7; either TRBD1 or TRBD2 may supply D (5 bases each). Germline CDR1 DFQATT, CDR2 SNEGSKA (reference sequence). The CDR3 length is 13 residues. V was pared by 6 bases and J by 3 bases, with 15 bases between. DNA for the CDR3: TGCAGTGCCGAGTCCGAGGGGATCTACGAGCAGTACTTC. Amino acids: CSAESEGIYEQYF.

A word on this clonotype: One base away lies a much larger clone, so this may be a sequencing read error. The rearrangement joins TRBV20-1 to TRBJ2-5, with TRBD2 identical over 11 bases. CDR1 DFQATT and CDR2 SNEGSKA come from the germline V gene (reference sequence). V shed 6 bases and J 4 bases; nucleotides not matched to a gene: 13. The CDR3 has 16 residues. The chain's CDR3 is CSARGGTSGTGETQYF. The CDR3 coding sequence is TGCAGTGCGCGGGGAGGGACTAGCGGAACGGGAGAGACCCAGTACTTC.

The CDR3 reads CASSLDTSGLLSTDTQYF. The DNA for the CDR3 is TGTGCCAGCAGCTTAGATACTAGCGGCTTACTAAGCACAGATACGCAGTATTTT. The gene calls are TRBV11-2 and TRBJ2-3; 8 nucleotides align to TRBD2. Losses at the gene ends were 0 bases for V and 0 bases for J; bases not matched to a gene: 8. CDR1 is SGHAT, CDR2 FQNNGV, per germline. The CDR3 runs to 18 residues.

The chain carries TRBV6-1 and TRBJ1-6; D possibly corresponds to TRBD1 (6 bases). Trimming stripped 6 bases from V and 8 bases from J, with 14 bases between. The length of the CDR3 is 14 residues. Germline V gene data show CDR1 as MNHNS and CDR2 as SASEGT. CDR3 amino acids: CASSPWGPHSPLHF. CDR3 coding DNA: TGTGCCAGCAGCCCTTGGGGGCCCCATTCACCCCTCCACTTT.

The chain links TRBV6-5 to TRBJ1-1; D unclear. Germline loops: CDR1 MNHEY, CDR2 SVGAGI. The ends were cut back, 2 bases at V and 4 bases at J, with 8 bases in the middle. CDR3 length equals 13 residues. The CDR3 here is CASSYREGTEAFF. CDR3 sequence (DNA): TGTGCCAGCAGTTACAGAGAGGGCACTGAAGCTTTCTTT.

Only a few counts were recorded for this clonotype. The chain carries TRBV7-9 and TRBJ2-7; 7 bases agree with TRBD2. V lost 2 bases to trimming and J lost 2 bases; unmatched junction nucleotides: 3. Looked up from germline, CDR1 is SEHNR and CDR2 is FQNEAQ (reference sequence). The CDR3 covers 14 residues. CDR3 loop: CASSLTSVTYEQYF. CDR3 DNA: TGTGCCAGCAGCTTAACTAGCGTGACCTACGAGCAGTACTTC.

This clonotype was seen more than once but under ten times. The V gene is TRBV11-2, the J gene TRBJ2-1; 8 nucleotides align to TRBD2. V lost 1 base to trimming and J lost 8 bases; unmatched junction nucleotides: 10. The germline gives CDR1 SGHAT, CDR2 FQNNGV. The CDR3 is 16 residues long. The CDR3, as DNA: TGTGCCAGCAGCTTAGGAAGGGCGGGGGGCAGGGATGAGCAGTTCTTC. Encoded protein: CASSLGRAGGRDEQFF. The whole variable domain, remainder taken from reference TRBV11-2 and TRBJ2-1, is EAGVAQSPRYKIIEKRQSVAFWCNPISGHATLYWYQQILGQGPKLLIQFQNNGVVDDSQLPKDRFSAERLKGVDSTLKIQPAKLEDSAVYLCASSLGRAGGRDEQFFGPGTRLTVL.